What follows are 5 T cell receptor beta chains derived from one specimen sequenced in a study of PD-1 blockade in classical Hodgkin lymphoma. Some clones are missing from TCRdb's copy, which holds only in-frame ones; the method was immunoSEQ multiplex PCR. The sample carries 35,000 to 50,000 clones, about 70% recorded once. As to time point: cycle 4 day 1 (C4D1), after five to seven weeks of nivolumab. No patient escaped relapse after autologous stem cell transplantation, and brentuximab vedotin exposure varied. Sequencing used peripheral blood mononuclear cells (PBMCs), obtained before the fourth cycle of nivolumab. The receptors originated from a human donor with classical Hodgkin lymphoma.

The chain has TRBV4-2 and TRBJ1-1, with a possible D match to TRBD1 (5 bases). The length of the CDR3 is 14 residues. Per the germline V gene, CDR1 is LGHNA and CDR2 is YNFKEQ. V shed 0 bases and J shed 4 bases, with 9 bases lying between them. CDR3 nucleotide sequence: TGTGCCAGCAGCCAAGATTGGGGGATCACTGAAGCTTTCTTT. This encodes CASSQDWGITEAFF.

This chain's CDR3 is CASLRDSEFFYGYTF. CDR3 bases: TGTGCCAGTTTACGGGACAGCGAGTTCTTCTATGGCTACACCTTC. The rearrangement uses TRBV6-1 and TRBJ1-2, with 7 bases matching TRBD1. The germline CDR1 and CDR2 sequences are MNHNS and SASEGT. With V trimmed by 9 bases and J by 4 bases, 14 bases remained unmatched. CDR3 size: 15 residues.

Turning to this clone: Within the sample, other DNA sequences also encode this same CDR3. The chain links TRBV6-5 to TRBJ2-7, with D perhaps matching TRBD1 (6 bases). CDR1 is MNHEY and CDR2 is SVGAGI in the germline V gene. The CDR3 contains 11 residues. V gave up 2 bases and J gave up 7 bases, with 6 bases separating them. This chain's CDR3 is CASSYRGEQYF. In DNA, the CDR3 is TGTGCCAGCAGTTACAGGGGGGAGCAGTACTTC.

This chain links TRBV10-3 with TRBJ2-5; TRBD1 or TRBD2 may be the D gene (5 bases each). Germline loops: CDR1 ENHRY, CDR2 SYGVKD. V was clipped by 5 bases and J by 4 bases, with 20 bases between them. This CDR3 comprises 16 residues. As DNA, the CDR3 is TGTGCCATCAGTTCGGGATCTTTGGGGCTTGTAGAGACCCAGTACTTC. Protein sequence: CAISSGSLGLVETQYF.

This clone has only a few counts. The chain couples TRBV6-1 to TRBJ2-7; D gene ambiguous. V was shortened by 8 bases and J by 12 bases, with 23 bases between the two germline ends. Germline V CDR1 and CDR2: MNHNS, SASEGT. The CDR3 contains 13 residues. The CDR3 is CASVRFPGPRLYF. CDR3 nucleotides: TGTGCCAGCGTTCGATTCCCCGGACCGAGACTGTACTTC.